Following are 30 T cell receptor beta chains from one sample sequenced in a study of blood T cell repertoires in COVID-19. TCRdb's table, derived via immunoSEQ multiplex PCR, lists solely in-frame clones and lacks some. The top ten hold 4.4% of the sample, which has 210,000 or so clones, around 84% seen once. Sequencing used peripheral blood. These receptors came from a man between 50 and 59 years old with acute or convalescent COVID-19.

J is TRBJ2-3 and V is TRBV5-1; no clear D gene. The CDR3 has 12 amino acids. Germline V CDR1 and CDR2: SGHRS, YFSETQ. Trimming took 4 bases from V and 5 from J, leaving 8 bases between them. The CDR3 DNA reads as TGCGCCAGCAGCCCGGTTCAAGATACGCAGTATTTT. Translation: CASSPVQDTQYF.

The chain has TRBV27 and TRBJ1-6, with TRBD1 identical over 9 bases. CDR3 size: 16 residues. Germline lookup yields CDR1 MNHEY and CDR2 SMNVEV (reference sequence). Unmatched junction bases numbered 9, after V lost 3 bases and J lost 9 bases. CDR3 protein: CASSFLDRGRPSPLHF. The CDR3 DNA is TGTGCCAGCAGTTTCCTGGACAGGGGACGGCCTTCACCCCTCCACTTT.

In DNA form, the CDR3 reads TGTGCCAGCAGTCCAGCGGGTACGGGGCCCCAGCATTTT. Protein sequence: CASSPAGTGPQHF. The chain is built from TRBV12-3 or TRBV12-4 and TRBJ1-5; D remains ambiguous. This CDR3 contains 13 residues. The germline V and J ends were trimmed by 5 bases and 9 bases, with 14 bases remaining between them.

The chain combines TRBV19 with TRBJ1-4; D might be TRBD1 (5 bases). Trimming removed 8 bases from V and 2 bases from J, with 15 bases in between. The CDR3 runs to 15 residues. Germline lookup yields CDR1 LNHDA and CDR2 SQIVND (reference sequence). CDR3: CASLPQGFTNEKLFF. CDR3 in DNA: TGTGCCAGTTTACCCCAGGGTTTCACTAATGAAAAACTGTTTTTT.

The chain recombines TRBV6-1 with TRBJ2-5; weak D call: TRBD1 (5 bases). The V end was cut by 2 bases, the J end by 0 bases, with 13 bases between. The CDR3 extends over 16 amino acids. Germline values: CDR1 MNHNS, CDR2 SASEGT. DNA for the CDR3: TGTGCCAGCAGTGAAAAGCGACAGTTAAACCAAGAGACCCAGTACTTC. It translates to CASSEKRQLNQETQYF.

The chain combines TRBV9 with TRBJ1-2; a weak D match, TRBD1 (6 bases). The CDR3 totals 14 residues. Germline V gene sequence: CDR1 SGDLS, CDR2 YYNGEE. V was pared by 0 bases and J by 7 bases, with 13 bases between. The CDR3 DNA follows: TGTGCCAGCAGCGTAGCGCCCACCAGGGGTGGCTACACCTTC. It translates to CASSVAPTRGGYTF.

This clone has just a few counts. This sequence joins TRBV2 and TRBJ2-4; 7 nucleotides agree with TRBD2. The J segment lost 3 bases and the V segment lost 4 bases, leaving 6 bases of the junction unmatched. CDR1 is SNHLY and CDR2 is FYNNEI in the germline V gene. The CDR3 is 15 residues long. This CDR3 is CASSGGWGGKNIQYF. The CDR3 DNA reads TGTGCCAGCAGTGGAGGTTGGGGGGGCAAAAACATTCAGTACTTC. The whole variable domain, remainder taken from reference TRBV2 and TRBJ2-4, is EPEVTQTPSHQVTQMGQEVILRCVPISNHLYFYWYRQILGQKVEFLVSFYNNEISEKSEIFDDQFSVERPDGSNFTLKIRSTKLEDSAMYFCASSGGWGGKNIQYFGAGTRLSVL.

The chain recombines TRBV5-1 with TRBJ2-1; 12 nucleotides agree with TRBD2. The germline gives CDR1 SGHRS, CDR2 YFSETQ. J lost 7 bases, V lost 4 bases, and 6 bases had no gene match. The CDR3 consists of 15 residues. CDR3 nucleotides: TGCGCCAGCAGCGCACTAGCGGGGGGTCGGAATGAGCAGTTCTTC. Its protein product is CASSALAGGRNEQFF.

J is TRBJ2-1 and V is TRBV11-3, with a weak D call TRBD2 (6 bases). V was cut by 3 bases and J by 9 bases, with 12 bases left in between. The CDR3 has 13 amino acids. CDR1 is SGHNT, CDR2 YENEEA, per germline. CDR3 amino acids: CASSLTGVVEQFF. The CDR3 DNA sequence: TGTGCCAGCAGCTTGACGGGAGTGGTTGAGCAGTTCTTC.

The chain uses TRBV3-1 (or the pseudogene TRBV3-2) and TRBJ1-2, with 10 bases lining up with TRBD1. The CDR3 runs to 16 residues. V shed 2 bases, J shed 6 bases, and the junction held 9 bases outside the gene matches. The germline V gene has CDR1 LGHDT and CDR2 YNNKEL (reference sequence). The CDR3, as DNA: TGTGCCAGCAGCCAAAGATACAGTGGGACAGGGGATGGCTACACCTTC. It yields the protein CASSQRYSGTGDGYTF.

This rearrangement joins TRBV5-4 to TRBJ2-7, with D perhaps TRBD2 (5 bases). The CDR3 sequence is 13 residues long. Trimming cost V 1 base and J 7 bases, with 12 bases left between them. Germline values: CDR1 SGHNT, CDR2 YYREEE (reference sequence). In DNA, the CDR3 is TGTGCCAGCAGCTTGACTAGTTCGGGGGAGCAGTACTTC. This translates into CASSLTSSGEQYF.

The J gene is TRBJ1-3, the V gene TRBV15; D gene uncertain. The CDR3 is 14 residues long. Trimming shortened V by 9 bases and J by 8 bases, and 20 bases separated the two germline ends. CDR1 and CDR2 (germline): LNHNV, YYDKDF (reference sequence). The CDR3 nucleotides read TGTGCCACGCGCCTGGGAGCTACTGGGGACACCATATATTTT. It encodes CATRLGATGDTIYF.

The V call is TRBV29-1, the J call TRBJ1-4; TRBD1 matches at 8 bases. Trimming cost V 7 bases and J 7 bases; bases outside gene matches: 5. Germline V gene sequence: CDR1 SQVTM, CDR2 ANQGSEA. The CDR3 extends over 12 amino acids. As DNA, the CDR3 is TGCAGCGCAGGACAGGGCAGTGAAAAACTGTTTTTT. It translates to CSAGQGSEKLFF. Full variable domain (remainder filled in from reference TRBV29-1 and TRBJ1-4): SAVISQKPSRDICQRGTSLTIQCQVDSQVTMMFWYRQQPGQSLTLIATANQGSEATYESGFVIDKFPISRPNLTFSTLTVSNMSPEDSSIYLCSAGQGSEKLFFGSGTQLSVL.

This clone was counted between two and nine times. The chain is built from TRBV30 and TRBJ1-2, with D tentatively TRBD1 (6 bases). The CDR3 runs 14 residues. Germline CDR1 GTSNPN, CDR2 SVGIG (reference sequence). Trimming shortened V by 3 bases and J by 4 bases, and 15 bases separated the two germline ends. CDR3 protein: CAWRLPGESYGYTF. The CDR3 nucleotides read TGTGCCTGGAGGCTTCCAGGGGAGTCCTATGGCTACACCTTC.

The chain links TRBV7-9 to TRBJ1-2; D is perhaps TRBD1 (5 bases). Germline CDR1 reads SEHNR; CDR2 reads FQNEAQ (reference sequence). CDR3 size: 12 residues. The V gene lost 11 bases and the J gene lost 2 bases, with 12 bases spanning the gap. The CDR3 protein is CALPTANYGYTF. CDR3 in DNA: TGTGCCCTCCCGACAGCCAACTATGGCTACACCTTC.

The chain carries TRBV6-5 and TRBJ1-6; D gene unclear. The V gene lost 2 bases and the J gene lost 4 bases, with 9 bases spanning the gap. The germline gives CDR1 MNHEY, CDR2 SVGAGI. The CDR3 is made up of 15 amino acids. The CDR3 here is CASSYQAPYNSPLHF. The CDR3 bases are TGTGCCAGCAGTTACCAGGCCCCATATAATTCACCCCTCCACTTT.

This chain uses TRBV5-4 with TRBJ1-2, with TRBD1 matching 8 bases. V shed 4 bases, J shed 2 bases, and the junction held 7 bases outside the gene matches. The germline CDR1 and CDR2 sequences are SGHNT and YYREEE (reference sequence). The CDR3 runs 15 residues. This CDR3 is CASSPLDRVNYGYTF. CDR3 sequence (DNA): TGTGCCAGCAGCCCGTTGGACAGGGTAAACTATGGCTACACCTTC.

The table lists this clone with a count of one. The chain links TRBV6-2 or TRBV6-3 to TRBJ1-5; unclear D gene. Germline lookup yields CDR1 MNHEY and CDR2 SVGEGT. Deletions cut 5 bases from V and 3 bases from J, with 8 bases between. The CDR3 totals 13 residues. CDR3 DNA: TGTGCCAGCAGTATTCGAGACAATCAGCCCCAGCATTTT. Translating gives CASSIRDNQPQHF.

The chain has TRBV27 and TRBJ1-6; 10 nucleotides align to TRBD1. This CDR3 region has 14 residues. Germline trimming cut 5 bases from V and 11 bases from J; bases unmatched to any gene: 6. CDR1 and CDR2 (germline): MNHEY, SMNVEV (reference sequence). CDR3 DNA: TGTGCCAGCAGTACGCCGGGACAGGGGACACCCCTCCACTTT. The encoded protein is CASSTPGQGTPLHF.

V gene TRBV7-3 combines with J gene TRBJ1-1; 8 positions agree with TRBD1. The CDR3 extends over 13 amino acids. The germline CDR1 and CDR2 sequences are SGHTA and FQGTGA. J gave up 4 bases and V 5 bases, and 3 bases lay outside the gene matches. CDR3 coding DNA: TGTGCCAGCAGCCAAGGACAGGGCACTGAAGCTTTCTTT. As protein: CASSQGQGTEAFF.

This chain links TRBV3-1 (or the pseudogene TRBV3-2) with TRBJ1-4; 9 nucleotides agree with TRBD1. The V segment lost 2 bases and the J segment 3 bases; nucleotides outside the gene matches: 1. The CDR3 runs to 15 residues. From germline, CDR1 is LGHDT and CDR2 YNNKEL (reference sequence). CDR3 protein: CASSQRTGANEKLFF. CDR3 DNA: TGTGCCAGCAGCCAACGGACAGGGGCTAATGAAAAACTGTTTTTT.

There are a few counts of this clone. This chain links TRBV27 with TRBJ2-7; 8 bases agree with TRBD2. Germline CDR1 reads MNHEY; CDR2 reads SMNVEV (reference sequence). The CDR3 covers 13 residues. Trimming cost V 5 bases and J 7 bases; bases outside gene matches: 7. CDR3 region: CASSAPGGEEQYF. CDR3 nucleotide sequence: TGTGCCAGCAGTGCTCCGGGGGGGGAAGAGCAGTACTTC.

The chain is built from TRBV11-2 and TRBJ1-2, with D maybe TRBD1 (5 bases). The CDR3 loop spans 14 amino acids. Germline V lookup: CDR1 SGHAT, CDR2 FQNNGV. Trimming cost V 5 bases and J 4 bases, with 14 bases left between them. CDR3 region: CASSRNTGTYGYTF. In DNA, the CDR3 is TGTGCCAGCAGCAGAAATACAGGAACCTATGGCTACACCTTC.

V gene TRBV6-1 combines with J gene TRBJ1-5; the D is unclear. CDR1 is MNHNS and CDR2 is SASEGT in the germline V gene. Trimming removed 2 bases from V and 1 base from J, with 6 bases in between. This CDR3 is built from 14 residues. The CDR3 spells CASSEQISNQPQHF. CDR3 sequence (DNA): TGTGCCAGCAGTGAACAGATAAGCAATCAGCCCCAGCATTTT.

Note on this clone: This sample also contains other DNA sequences that code for the same CDR3. The genes are TRBV6-5 and TRBJ2-7, with TRBD1 matching 7 bases. This CDR3 is 15 amino acids long. The V segment lost 0 bases and the J segment 1 base; nucleotides outside the gene matches: 3. CDR1 is MNHEY, CDR2 SVGAGI, per germline. This CDR3 reads CASSYSGGSSYEQYF. The CDR3 DNA sequence: TGTGCCAGCAGTTACTCAGGGGGCTCATCCTACGAGCAGTACTTC.

J is TRBJ1-5 and V is TRBV10-3; D is possibly TRBD1 (5 bases). CDR3 length: 14 amino acids. Deletions cut 4 bases from V and 2 bases from J, with 9 bases between. Germline assignment: CDR1 ENHRY and CDR2 SYGVKD. As DNA, the CDR3 is TGTGCCATCAGTGCCCAGGGTGGCAATCAGCCCCAGCATTTT. Translated: CAISAQGGNQPQHF.

CDR3: CASRQTYNEQFF. CDR3 sequence (DNA): TGTGCCAGCAGGCAGACCTACAATGAGCAGTTCTTC. V is TRBV7-9 and J is TRBJ2-1; D gene ambiguous. The CDR3 is 12 amino acids. The ends were cut back, 6 bases at V and 2 bases at J, with 5 bases in the middle. The V gene's germline CDR1 is SEHNR and CDR2 FQNEAQ (reference sequence).

The chain links TRBV29-1 to TRBJ2-2; 9 bases map to TRBD1. The CDR3 extends over 14 amino acids. After removal of 7 bases from V and 1 base from J, the junction contained 4 bases not matched to a gene. CDR1 and CDR2 (germline): SQVTM, ANQGSEA. The CDR3 sequence is CSARDRVNTGELFF. CDR3 DNA: TGCAGCGCCAGGGACAGGGTGAACACCGGGGAGCTGTTTTTT.

The chain recombines TRBV12-3 or TRBV12-4 with TRBJ1-6; D uncertain. The CDR3 totals 12 residues. V was pared by 3 bases and J by 14 bases, with 11 bases between. The CDR3 coding sequence is TGTGCCAGCAGTTTGAGGGTCGGGGCCCTCCACTTT. Translated: CASSLRVGALHF.

J is TRBJ2-6 and V is TRBV6-6; D remains ambiguous. CDR1 and CDR2 (germline): MNHNY, SVGAGI (reference sequence). V shed 5 bases and J shed 0 bases, with 8 bases lying between them. The CDR3 consists of 15 residues. The CDR3 region is CASSRLYSGANVLTF. Here the CDR3 DNA reads TGTGCCAGCAGTCGTCTTTACTCTGGGGCCAACGTCCTGACTTTC.